This entry lists 3 T cell receptor beta chains sequenced from one sample in a study of T cell responses to AZD1222 COVID-19 vaccine (dated by TCRdb to the early 2020s). Library preparation employed the immunoSEQ multiplex PCR assay. TCRdb took this table from immuneACCESS and kept in-frame rearrangements with V and J called. Such tables lack part of the clones; where checked against another copy, unresolved V genes explain under half of the gap, and the rest is unexplained. Recorded for this sample are 90,000 to 120,000 clones; roughly 93% of them occurred a single time. The top ten clonotypes cover around 4.7% of the sample. The time point label on this specimen signifies: baseline before first vaccination. The specimen comprised peripheral blood, sampled on day 0 of AZD1222 vaccination. These receptor sequences come from an adult in good health.

The rearrangement joins TRBV28 to TRBJ2-7; TRBD1 agrees at 7 bases. J was trimmed by 2 bases and V by 3 bases; bases with no gene match: 7. Per the germline V gene, CDR1 is MDHEN and CDR2 is SYDVKM. The CDR3 runs 15 residues. CDR3 sequence reads: CASSFSTGTPYEQYF. The CDR3 DNA reads as TGTGCCAGCAGTTTCTCGACAGGGACACCCTACGAGCAGTACTTC.

The chain couples TRBV5-4 to TRBJ2-4, with 7 nucleotides matching TRBD2. The V and J ends lost 0 bases and 0 bases, in that order; junction bases with no gene match: 9. CDR1 is SGHNT, CDR2 YYREEE, per germline (reference sequence). The length of the CDR3 is 18 residues. CDR3 DNA: TGTGCCAGCAGCTTGGGCGGGAGTAGGTATCTAGCCAAAAACATTCAGTACTTC. Its protein is CASSLGGSRYLAKNIQYF.

A single count supports this clone. The chain joins TRBV10-2 to TRBJ2-7; TRBD2 agrees at 8 bases. The CDR3 covers 14 residues. Unmatched junction bases numbered 8, after V lost 6 bases and J lost 4 bases. Germline CDR1 and CDR2: WSHSY and SAAADI. This CDR3 is CASRLGLAGYEQYF. In DNA, the CDR3 is TGCGCCAGCAGATTGGGGCTAGCGGGTTACGAGCAGTACTTC.